These 15 T cell receptor beta chains originate from one sample sequenced in a study of shared clonotypes between healthy human individuals. Terminally differentiated effector memory CD45RA+ cells were left out of the naive CD8 fraction, which was CD45RO-negative and positively selected for CCR7. TCRdb's table, derived via immunoSEQ multiplex PCR, lists solely in-frame clones and lacks some. The table lists a few million clones, 90% to 95% of them singletons. Sequencing used naive CD8+ T cells from PBMCs. The receptor set was obtained from a man between 18 and 35 years old in good health. Some clones in this sample may be carry-over from other donors' samples.

Of note for this clone: Other DNA sequences in this specimen translate into the identical CDR3. V and J are TRBV27 and TRBJ2-1, with 10 nucleotides matching TRBD2. V dropped 3 bases and J dropped 4; count of bases not matched to a gene: 3. This CDR3 contains 15 residues. In germline, CDR1 is MNHEY, CDR2 SMNVEV (reference sequence). CDR3 DNA: TGTGCCAGCAGTTTTCTAGCGGGGGCATACAATGAGCAGTTCTTC. Its translation: CASSFLAGAYNEQFF.

The chain employs TRBV12-5 and TRBJ1-3; no reliable D call. V was trimmed by 6 bases and J by 0 bases, leaving 6 bases between them. This CDR3 region has 13 residues. Germline CDR1 is LGHNT and CDR2 is FRNRAP. As DNA, the CDR3 is TGTGCTAGTGGCCTGAGCTCTGGAAACACCATATATTTT. Protein: CASGLSSGNTIYF.

Regarding this clone: The sample contains more than one DNA sequence encoding this CDR3. The rearrangement uses TRBV27 and TRBJ2-7, with 9 nucleotides matching TRBD1. V was pared by 5 bases and J by 4 bases, with 3 bases of the junction left unmatched. CDR1 and CDR2 (germline): MNHEY, SMNVEV (reference sequence). There are 13 residues in the CDR3. For the CDR3, the DNA is TGTGCCAGCAGTCCCGGACAGGGGTACGAGCAGTACTTC. It yields the protein CASSPGQGYEQYF.

Of note for this clone: In the same sample, other DNA sequences code for this CDR3. This chain joins TRBV29-1 and TRBJ2-7, with D possibly called TRBD1 or TRBD2 (6 bases each). In germline, CDR1 is SQVTM, CDR2 ANQGSEA. This CDR3 comprises 12 residues. Trimming left V 4 bases short and J 3 bases short, with 10 bases between. The CDR3 nucleotides are TGCAGCGTTGGAGGGGGAGGCTACGAGCAGTACTTC. Its protein is CSVGGGGYEQYF.

The rearrangement joins TRBV4-2 to TRBJ1-6, with 7 bases matching TRBD1. Looked up from germline, CDR1 is LGHNA and CDR2 is YNFKEQ. The CDR3 runs 15 residues. J lost 8 bases, V lost 3 bases, and 7 bases had no gene match. The DNA for the CDR3 is TGTGCCAGCAGCCACGCACAGGGGTTCCATTCACCCCTCCACTTT. As protein: CASSHAQGFHSPLHF.

The chain has TRBV6-5 and TRBJ2-7; 8 bases map to TRBD2. Per the germline V gene, CDR1 is MNHEY and CDR2 is SVGAGI. V gave up 4 bases and J gave up 0 bases; unmatched junction bases: 8. CDR3 size: 16 residues. CDR3 DNA sequence: TGTGCCAGCAGTTTCACCCTAGCGGGTTCCTCCTACGAGCAGTACTTC. This encodes CASSFTLAGSSYEQYF.

This chain connects TRBV29-1 to TRBJ2-2; the match to TRBD2 covers 12 bases. After removal of 7 bases from V and 6 bases from J, the junction contained 6 bases not matched to a gene. Germline V CDR1 and CDR2: SQVTM, ANQGSEA. The CDR3 runs 14 residues. In DNA, the CDR3 is TGCAGCGCACGACTAGCGGGAGTTGCCGGGGAGCTGTTTTTT. It yields the protein CSARLAGVAGELFF.

The chain joins TRBV5-6 to TRBJ1-4; D unresolved. This CDR3 spans 18 amino acids. Germline-derived CDR1 and CDR2 are SGHDT and YYEEEE. Trimming cost V 4 bases and J 7 bases, with 26 bases left between them. The CDR3 loop reads CASSELGRLSLSSEKLFF. The CDR3 nucleotides read TGTGCCAGCAGCGAGCTCGGCAGGCTGTCTCTATCCAGTGAAAAACTGTTTTTT.

V gene TRBV10-2 combines with J gene TRBJ2-3, with D possibly being TRBD1 or TRBD2 (5 bases each). Germline V lookup: CDR1 WSHSY, CDR2 SAAADI. CDR3 length: 16 amino acids. V was cut by 2 bases and J by 0 bases, with 12 bases left in between. The CDR3 DNA sequence: TGCGCCAGCAGTGAGGAGTACGAGGGGAGCACAGATACGCAGTATTTT. This gives the protein CASSEEYEGSTDTQYF.

Comments on this clone: Other DNA sequences within the sample encode an identical CDR3. V is TRBV21-1 and J is TRBJ2-7; TRBD2 is taken as the D call from the table, unchecked against the DNA. TRBV21-1 is noted as a pseudogene. This CDR3 is built from 14 residues. The CDR3 protein is CASSKGTSSYEQYF. In DNA form, the CDR3 reads TGTGCCAGCAGCAAAGGGACTAGCTCCTACGAGCAGTACTTC.

The genes are TRBV27 and TRBJ2-6; TRBD2 agrees at 8 bases. With 1 base clipped from V and 6 bases from J, the junction kept 2 bases outside the gene matches. This CDR3 is 15 amino acids long. Germline V gene data show CDR1 as MNHEY and CDR2 as SMNVEV (reference sequence). The CDR3, as DNA: TGTGCCAGCAGTTTATGGACTAGCAAGGCCAACGTCCTGACTTTC. This gives the protein CASSLWTSKANVLTF.

The chain couples TRBV28 to TRBJ2-3; unclear D gene. This CDR3 comprises 14 residues. Trimming shortened V by 7 bases and J by 4 bases, and 15 bases separated the two germline ends. Germline CDR1 is MDHEN and CDR2 is SYDVKM. CDR3 nucleotides: TGTGCCAGCAATGGCCCTGGACCCCCAGATACGCAGTATTTT. It specifies CASNGPGPPDTQYF.

The gene calls are TRBV6-4 and TRBJ1-1, with D tentatively TRBD1 (6 bases). Germline V gives CDR1 MRHNA, CDR2 SNTAGT. The germline V and J ends were trimmed by 2 bases and 7 bases, with 14 bases remaining between them. CDR3 length: 14 amino acids. The CDR3 reads CASSDRGGKGEAFF. The CDR3 DNA sequence: TGTGCCAGCAGTGACAGGGGGGGGAAAGGTGAAGCTTTCTTT.

The chain links TRBV7-9 to TRBJ1-5; D might be TRBD1 (5 bases). The CDR3 sequence is 16 residues long. CDR1 is SEHNR, CDR2 FQNEAQ, per germline (reference sequence). Trimming stripped 5 bases from V and 5 bases from J, with 19 bases between. CDR3 sequence reads: CASSTFGEGMDQPQHF. For the CDR3, the DNA is TGTGCCAGCAGCACCTTTGGGGAGGGGATGGATCAGCCCCAGCATTTT.

DNA for the CDR3: TGTGCCAGCACCCAAGATGTTGGGTGGCCCCAGCATTTT. This gives the protein CASTQDVGWPQHF. J is TRBJ1-5 and V is TRBV28; the D is unclear. Deletions cut 7 bases from V and 9 bases from J, with 16 bases between. The CDR3 extends over 13 amino acids. Germline V gene sequence: CDR1 MDHEN, CDR2 SYDVKM.